These 2 T cell receptor beta chains share one sample of origin, sequenced in a study of control samples from healthy donors and cancer patients. TCRdb's copy holds only in-frame clones and misses some; the assay was immunoSEQ multiplex PCR. The table has about 83,000 clones, roughly 91% seen once. The sample comprised blood. These TCRs come from a man aged 45-65 years in good health.

This chain connects TRBV25-1 to TRBJ2-2; D possibly matches TRBD1 or TRBD2 (5 bases each). CDR1 and CDR2 from the germline V gene are MGHDK and SYGVNS. The V and J ends lost 5 bases and 6 bases respectively, with 10 bases between them. The CDR3 length is 13 residues. The chain's CDR3 is CASSWGSPGELFF. The DNA of the CDR3 is TGTGCCAGCAGTTGGGGGTCCCCCGGGGAGCTGTTTTTT.

This chain uses TRBV18 with TRBJ2-1, with 9 nucleotides matching TRBD2. Germline V gene lookup returns CDR1 KGHSH and CDR2 LQKENI. CDR3 length: 16 residues. V trimming: 3 bases; J trimming: 5 bases; junction bases outside the gene matches: 8. CDR3 loop: CASSPVAGELDNEQFF. The CDR3 DNA is TGTGCCAGCTCACCCGTAGCGGGGGAGCTAGACAATGAGCAGTTCTTC.